These 20 T cell receptor beta chains originate from one sample sequenced in a study of T-cell memory formation after mild COVID-19. MiXCR, run by TCRdb on the 5' RACE reads, gives a single entry per CDR3 protein. The sample lists a few hundred thousand distinct CDR3 sequences, around 10% occurring once. Sequences were obtained from PBMCs or a T cell subset sorted from them (not recorded which). The receptors derive from a man aged 18 to 29 who had mild COVID-19 (a few samples of this study predate the infection). Cell type and time point are not known.

Only a few counts were recorded for this clonotype. V usage is TRBV6-5 and J usage is TRBJ2-1, with D uncertain. The CDR3 has 15 residues. The germline V gene has CDR1 MNHEY and CDR2 SVGAGI. The V gene lost 0 bases and the J gene lost 1 base, with 7 bases spanning the gap. DNA for the CDR3: TGTGCCAGCAGTTACTCTGGTCAATCCTACAATGAGCAGTTCTTC. Protein: CASSYSGQSYNEQFF.

This clonotype was seen a handful of times. The chain uses TRBV27 and TRBJ2-7; 7 nucleotides match TRBD1. Germline assignment: CDR1 MNHEY and CDR2 SMNVEV (reference sequence). The CDR3 consists of 13 residues. V lost 6 bases, J lost 8 bases, and 10 bases stayed unmatched. The CDR3 reads CASSPGQLLQQYF. In DNA, the CDR3 is TGTGCCAGCAGCCCGGGACAGTTGTTACAGCAGTACTTC.

In nucleotides, the CDR3 is TGCAGCGTCGGGGAGGACACTGAAGCTTTCTTT. Protein product: CSVGEDTEAFF. The chain uses TRBV29-1 and TRBJ1-1; D gene uncertain. V lost 6 bases and J lost 3, with 8 bases in between. CDR1 and CDR2 from the germline V gene are SQVTM and ANQGSEA. The CDR3 is 11 residues long.

Only a few counts were recorded for this clonotype. The rearrangement uses TRBV6-5 and TRBJ2-1, with D possibly matching TRBD2 (6 bases). Trimming pared 2 bases from V and 6 bases from J, leaving 17 bases between. The CDR3 covers 16 residues. From germline, CDR1 is MNHEY and CDR2 SVGAGI. The CDR3 loop reads CASSYMGGVLGNEQFF. Written as DNA, the CDR3 is TGTGCCAGCAGTTACATGGGGGGTGTTTTGGGCAATGAGCAGTTCTTC.

This chain joins TRBV5-6 and TRBJ2-3; 8 bases align to TRBD2. The germline V gene encodes CDR1 SGHDT and CDR2 YYEEEE. The CDR3 has 17 amino acids. Germline trimming cut 1 base from V and 5 bases from J; bases unmatched to any gene: 12. Here the CDR3 DNA reads TGTGCCAGCAGCTTGCGAGTTGCGCGGGGGGTTGGAGATACGCAGTATTTT. It encodes CASSLRVARGVGDTQYF.

This clonotype has more than one count but fewer than ten. The rearrangement uses TRBV7-9 and TRBJ2-1; 9 bases are shared with TRBD2. V was pared by 4 bases and J by 6 bases, with 4 bases of the junction left unmatched. CDR3 size: 14 residues. Per the germline V gene, CDR1 is SEHNR and CDR2 is FQNEAQ (reference sequence). The CDR3 sequence is CASSSPAGGNEQFF. DNA of the CDR3: TGTGCCAGCAGCTCTCCAGCGGGAGGCAATGAGCAGTTCTTC. The full variable domain, rest sourced from reference TRBV7-9 and TRBJ2-1, is DTGVSQNPRHKITKRGQNVTFRCDPISEHNRLYWYRQTLGQGPEFLTYFQNEAQLEKSRLLSDRFSAERPKGSFSTLEIQRTEQGDSAMYLCASSSPAGGNEQFFGPGTRLTVL.

CDR3 nucleotides: TGCGCCAGCAGGTCCGTGACAGGGGATGGCGAAAAACTGTTTTTT. Residues: CASRSVTGDGEKLFF. V is TRBV5-1 and J is TRBJ1-4; TRBD1 aligns across 8 bases. The CDR3 totals 15 residues. In germline, CDR1 is SGHRS, CDR2 YFSETQ. Trimming removed 5 bases from V and 8 bases from J; junction bases left unmatched: 11.

Only a few counts were recorded for this clonotype. In nucleotides, the CDR3 is TGTGCCAGTACCCCCGGGGAGGGCGGTGAGCAGTTCTTC. This encodes CASTPGEGGEQFF. V and J are TRBV19 and TRBJ2-1; 7 bases line up with TRBD2. The CDR3 is made up of 13 amino acids. The germline CDR1 and CDR2 sequences are LNHDA and SQIVND (reference sequence). With V trimmed by 7 bases and J by 9 bases, 9 bases remained unmatched.

The chain is built from TRBV12-3 or TRBV12-4 and TRBJ2-1; 14 nucleotides agree with TRBD2. This CDR3 is built from 18 residues. With V trimmed by 7 bases and J by 0 bases, 8 bases remained unmatched. The CDR3 region is CASIHRLAGGSSYNEQFF. Here the CDR3 DNA reads TGTGCCAGCATCCACCGACTAGCGGGGGGGAGCTCCTACAATGAGCAGTTCTTC.

The V call is TRBV7-2, the J call TRBJ2-3, with D possibly being TRBD1 or TRBD2 (5 bases each). The CDR3 covers 13 residues. Trimming shortened V by 7 bases and J by 4 bases, and 12 bases separated the two germline ends. Per germline, CDR1 SGHTA and CDR2 FQGNSA. The CDR3 nucleotides read TGTGCCAGCACATTCATGGGGGCAGATACGCAGTATTTT. Its protein is CASTFMGADTQYF.

The chain joins TRBV21-1 to TRBJ2-7. TRBV21-1 is marked as a pseudogene. This CDR3 comprises 15 residues. The CDR3 sequence is CASSKVRGRTYEQYV. CDR3 nucleotide sequence: TGTGCCAGCAGCAAAGTTCGAGGACGGACGTACGAGCAGTACGTC.

This clonotype was seen many times. This CDR3 is CASSSNMASPLHF. CDR3 nucleotides: TGTGCCAGCAGTTCGAACATGGCTTCACCCCTCCACTTT. V gene TRBV27 combines with J gene TRBJ1-6; D gene unclear. The CDR3 has 13 amino acids. Germline V lookup: CDR1 MNHEY, CDR2 SMNVEV (reference sequence). V lost 4 bases to trimming and J lost 9 bases, with 10 bases between them.

The chain recombines TRBV6-5 with TRBJ1-2; 8 nucleotides line up with TRBD1. The CDR3 loop spans 14 amino acids. The germline gives CDR1 MNHEY, CDR2 SVGAGI. With 6 bases clipped from V and 3 bases from J, the junction kept 6 bases outside the gene matches. As DNA, the CDR3 is TGTGCCAGCAGAAGCACAGGGGGATACTATGGCTACACCTTC. Residues: CASRSTGGYYGYTF.

This clonotype appeared many times. This chain links TRBV12-3 or TRBV12-4 with TRBJ2-7; 7 bases align to TRBD2. This CDR3 region has 14 residues. Losses at the gene ends were 5 bases for V and 2 bases for J; bases not matched to a gene: 6. The CDR3 loop is CASSLGEGTYEQYV. The CDR3 nucleotides are TGTGCCAGCAGTCTGGGGGAGGGTACCTACGAGCAGTACGTC.

This clonotype was counted ten times or more. The chain joins TRBV4-3 to TRBJ1-2; D not resolved. Germline assignment: CDR1 LGHNA and CDR2 YSLEER. The CDR3 has 14 amino acids. The V end lost 0 bases, the J end lost 3 bases, and 8 bases lay between the germline ends. The CDR3 loop is CASSQEAGYYGYTF. The CDR3 nucleotides read TGCGCCAGCAGCCAAGAAGCGGGGTACTATGGCTACACCTTC.

The rearrangement uses TRBV29-1 and TRBJ2-5; D may be TRBD1 (6 bases). CDR1 is SQVTM, CDR2 ANQGSEA, per germline. There are 12 residues in the CDR3. V was cut by 7 bases and J by 4 bases, with 13 bases left in between. CDR3: CSGKTGGETQYF. The CDR3 nucleotides are TGCAGCGGGAAGACAGGAGGAGAGACCCAGTACTTC.

The genes are TRBV7-2 and TRBJ2-2, with TRBD1 identical over 10 bases. The CDR3 consists of 18 residues. From germline, CDR1 is SGHTA and CDR2 FQGNSA. V trimming: 3 bases; J trimming: 6 bases; junction bases outside the gene matches: 13. CDR3 bases: TGTGCCAGCAGCTTGAGGTCCGGACAGGGGGGGGTCGCCGGGGAGCTGTTTTTT. Protein sequence: CASSLRSGQGGVAGELFF.

This clonotype was recorded a few times. This chain joins TRBV6-2 or TRBV6-3 and TRBJ2-7, with TRBD1 as a possible D gene (5 bases). The V gene lost 6 bases and the J gene lost 0 bases, with 12 bases spanning the gap. The V gene's germline CDR1 is MNHEY and CDR2 SVGEGT. CDR3 size: 14 residues. The CDR3 protein is CASSFGQSSYEQYV. The CDR3 DNA sequence: TGTGCCAGCAGCTTCGGACAAAGCTCCTACGAGCAGTACGTC.

V is TRBV6-5 and J is TRBJ1-6; D possibly corresponds to TRBD1 (5 bases). This CDR3 spans 15 amino acids. In germline, CDR1 is MNHEY, CDR2 SVGAGI. Trimming removed 5 bases from V and 10 bases from J, with 18 bases in between. The CDR3 sequence: CASSRGGTGGSPLHF. CDR3 sequence (DNA): TGTGCCAGCAGTCGCGGGGGGACGGGTGGATCACCCCTCCACTTT.

This clonotype was seen more than once but under ten times. This chain links TRBV7-2 with TRBJ1-2, with D uncertain. The length of the CDR3 is 14 residues. The ends were cut back, 5 bases at V and 13 bases at J, with 23 bases in the middle. Looked up from germline, CDR1 is SGHTA and CDR2 is FQGNSA. The CDR3 DNA follows: TGTGCCAGCAGCCCCGGAGGAGACAACCCGCGTTCCACCTTC. Translation: CASSPGGDNPRSTF.